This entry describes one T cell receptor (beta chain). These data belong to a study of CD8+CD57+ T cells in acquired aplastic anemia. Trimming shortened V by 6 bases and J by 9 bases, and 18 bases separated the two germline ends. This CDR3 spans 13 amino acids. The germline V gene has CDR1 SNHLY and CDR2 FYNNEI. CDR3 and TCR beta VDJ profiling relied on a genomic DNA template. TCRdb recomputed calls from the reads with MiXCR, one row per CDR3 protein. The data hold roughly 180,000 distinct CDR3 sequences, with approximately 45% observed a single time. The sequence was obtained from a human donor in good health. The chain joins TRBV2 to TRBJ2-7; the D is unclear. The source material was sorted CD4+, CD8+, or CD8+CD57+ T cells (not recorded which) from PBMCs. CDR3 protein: CASSRSISVGQYF. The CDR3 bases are TGTGCCAGCAGCCGGTCCATCTCAGTAGGGCAGTACTTC.